These T cell receptor beta chains were read from a single sample in a study of blood T cells in healthy people across ages. TCRdb processed the 5' RACE reads anew with MiXCR; each CDR3 protein has one entry. The table shows approximately 1.5 million distinct CDR3 sequences, with around 36% occurring only once. Sequenced sample: blood. These receptors came from a woman aged 30 to 39 in good health. CDR3s include the opening cysteine and the closing phenylalanine or tryptophan. A D gene is named only where the DNA matches it firmly. The listing skips clone size in some rows; elsewhere it reads once, few, many or a size class.

>TRBV5-6|-|-
CVSNLGLASYGYTF
>TRBV11-2|-|-
CASSLRVGVQEQYF
>TRBV10-2|-|-
CASSGSVTEAFF
>TRBV29-1|TRBD2|-
CSVPSGGGLFF
>TRBV18|TRBD1|-
CASSSVPDRSTGELFF
>TRBV20-1|TRBD2|-
CSAQGTSGRGETQYF
>TRBV27|-|-
CASSEGRGRPYEQYF
>TRBV7-6|TRBD1|-
CASSLAAGQGAGELFF
>TRBV20-1|TRBD2|-
CSARRTSEQYF
>TRBV28|TRBD2|-
CASILGSSGAFQDYEQFF
>TRBV5-1|-|many
CASSLGQGATDTQYF
>TRBV20-1|-|-
CSAREPQGGQPQHF
>TRBV9|-|few
CASSPLEGGANVLTF
>TRBV5-6|-|-
CASSLGLAPGYEQYF
>TRBV7-3|-|-
CASSSGHQDTQYF
>TRBV29-1|-|many
CSVGSGSGANVLTF
>TRBV10-3|TRBD1|-
CAIRRDSENSPLHF
>TRBV5-6|-|few
CASSNSRGVRYEQYF
>TRBV4-1|TRBD1|-
CASSQRQGAITEAFF
>TRBV27|-|-
CASSTTPGDEQFF
>TRBV9|TRBD1|few
CASSVGMRGLSYEQYF
>TRBV20-1|TRBD2|many
CSARGLRESNIQYF
>TRBV15|TRBD1|few
CATSRSGTGGHNEQFF
>TRBV15|-|few
CATSRGAGTLYEQYF
>TRBV3-1|-|many
CASSHSSRGSYNEQFF
>TRBV7-9|-|-
CASSFVGEDYGYTF
>TRBV28|TRBD2|few
CASRTSGSLETQYF
>TRBV20-1|TRBD2|-
CSVLNAQRGGKNIQYF
>TRBV27|-|-
CASRKWGGSGTDTQYF
>TRBV9|-|few
CASSQDSPSYEQYF
>TRBV6-5|TRBD2|many
CASSRLAGEYGQFF
>TRBV20-1|-|few
CIALGFSYNEQFF
>TRBV18|-|few
CASSPSSGTYEAFF
>TRBV28|-|few
CASSRGFSSYEQYF
>TRBV28|TRBD1|-
CASSFFRLDRGQETQYF
>TRBV27|-|few
CASSLSWTSYNEQFF
>TRBV7-2|-|-
CASSLAGKADTQYF
>TRBV3-1|TRBD2|few
CASSQRTSGRARGTDTQYF
>TRBV28|-|few
CASSTPDSTDNEQFF
>TRBV5-1|TRBD1|-
CASSSRQGTSYEQYF
>TRBV4-1|-|few
CASSQVFLTGELFF
>TRBV20-1|TRBD1|-
CSARDRRQGSRETQYF
>TRBV28|-|once
CASSSWSGVRSYEQYF
>TRBV2|TRBD2|few
CASRDLLAGGKETQYF
>TRBV29-1|-|-
CSVGLLNTGELFF
>TRBV7-9|-|-
CASSLDRDLAYNEQFF
>TRBV9|-|once
CASSRENTIYF
>TRBV3-1|TRBD2|few
CASSPLTSGGEETQYF
>TRBV3-1|TRBD2|few
CASSQGSGSGYEQYF
>TRBV20-1|TRBD1|-
CSARDRAVDYGYTF
>TRBV15|-|-
CATSRAGGEQFF